The present entry profiles one TCR beta chain with its context. This sample was taken from a study of technical replicates of blood from a few donors. From germline, CDR1 is SNHLY and CDR2 FYNNEI. The CDR3 runs to 13 residues. The germline V and J ends were trimmed by 0 bases and 7 bases, with 10 bases remaining between them. The assay was immunoSEQ multiplex PCR, and TCRdb's table has in-frame clones only and misses some. The table has about 81,000 clones, 90% to 97% seen once. The receptor comes from a human donor in good health. The sequenced sample was T cells isolated from PBMCs. The rearrangement uses TRBV2 and TRBJ2-7; tentative D call: TRBD2 (5 bases). The CDR3 DNA reads TGTGCCAGCAGTGAAGCCAGGTCGGGAGAGCAGTACTTC. Translation gives CASSEARSGEQYF.